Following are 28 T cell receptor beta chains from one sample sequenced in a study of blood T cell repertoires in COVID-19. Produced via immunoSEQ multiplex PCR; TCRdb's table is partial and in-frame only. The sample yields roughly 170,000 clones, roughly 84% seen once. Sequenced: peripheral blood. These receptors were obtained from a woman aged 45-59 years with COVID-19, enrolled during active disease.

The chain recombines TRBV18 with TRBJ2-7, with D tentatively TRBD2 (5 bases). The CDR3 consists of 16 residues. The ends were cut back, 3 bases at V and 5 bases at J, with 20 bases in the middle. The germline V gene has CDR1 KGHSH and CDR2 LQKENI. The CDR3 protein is CASSPYDRPGGNEQYF. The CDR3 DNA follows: TGTGCCAGCTCACCCTATGACCGCCCAGGAGGCAACGAGCAGTACTTC.

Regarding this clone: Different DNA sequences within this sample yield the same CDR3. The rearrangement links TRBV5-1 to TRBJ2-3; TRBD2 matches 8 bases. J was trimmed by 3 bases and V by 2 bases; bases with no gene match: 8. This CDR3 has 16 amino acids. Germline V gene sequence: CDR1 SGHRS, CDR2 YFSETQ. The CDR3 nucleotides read TGCGCCAGCAGCTTTACCGGGGGGGCCCTAACAGATACGCAGTATTTT. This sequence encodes CASSFTGGALTDTQYF.

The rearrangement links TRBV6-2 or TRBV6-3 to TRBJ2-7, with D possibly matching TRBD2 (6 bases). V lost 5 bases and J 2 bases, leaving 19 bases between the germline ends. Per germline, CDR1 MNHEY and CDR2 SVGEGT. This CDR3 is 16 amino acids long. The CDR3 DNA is TGTGCCAGCAGTCGAGACTGGGCCGGGGGTCCCTACGAGCAGTACTTC. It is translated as CASSRDWAGGPYEQYF.

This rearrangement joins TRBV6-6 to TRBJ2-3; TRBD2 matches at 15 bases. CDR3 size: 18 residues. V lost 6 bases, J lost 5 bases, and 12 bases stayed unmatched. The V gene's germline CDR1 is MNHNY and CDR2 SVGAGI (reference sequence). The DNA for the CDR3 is TGTGCCAGCAGCCGAACTGGACTAGCGGGGGGGTTGTTAGATACGCAGTATTTT. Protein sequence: CASSRTGLAGGLLDTQYF.

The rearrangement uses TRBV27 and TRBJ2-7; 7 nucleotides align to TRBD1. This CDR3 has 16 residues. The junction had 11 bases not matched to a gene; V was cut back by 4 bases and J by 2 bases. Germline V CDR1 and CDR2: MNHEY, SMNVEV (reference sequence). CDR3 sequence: CASSWVAGTATYEQYF. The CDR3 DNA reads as TGTGCCAGCAGTTGGGTGGCCGGGACAGCCACCTACGAGCAGTACTTC.

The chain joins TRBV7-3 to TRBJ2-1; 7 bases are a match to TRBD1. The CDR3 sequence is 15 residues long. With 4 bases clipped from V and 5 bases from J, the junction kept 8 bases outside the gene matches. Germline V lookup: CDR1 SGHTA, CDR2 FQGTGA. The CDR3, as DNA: TGTGCCAGCAGCTCCGACCCGGGACAGAACAATGAGCAGTTCTTC. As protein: CASSSDPGQNNEQFF.

The chain's CDR3 is CASSVDLVPGELFF. CDR3 coding DNA: TGTGCCAGCAGCGTAGATCTAGTCCCCGGGGAGCTGTTTTTT. J is TRBJ2-2 and V is TRBV9; D remains unclear. Germline CDR1 and CDR2: SGDLS and YYNGEE. V lost 0 bases, J lost 6 bases, and 9 bases lay in between. The CDR3 length is 14 residues.

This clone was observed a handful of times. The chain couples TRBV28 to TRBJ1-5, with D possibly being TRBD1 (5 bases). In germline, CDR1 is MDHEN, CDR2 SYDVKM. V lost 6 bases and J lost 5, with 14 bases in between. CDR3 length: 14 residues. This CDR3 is CASSGVGQYQPQHF. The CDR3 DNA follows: TGTGCCAGCAGCGGCGTAGGACAATATCAGCCCCAGCATTTT.

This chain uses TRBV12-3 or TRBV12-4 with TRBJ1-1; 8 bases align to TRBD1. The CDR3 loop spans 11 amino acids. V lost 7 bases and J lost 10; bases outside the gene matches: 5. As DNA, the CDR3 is TGTGCCAGCACCCTCGGACAGGGAGCTTTCTTT. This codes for CASTLGQGAFF.

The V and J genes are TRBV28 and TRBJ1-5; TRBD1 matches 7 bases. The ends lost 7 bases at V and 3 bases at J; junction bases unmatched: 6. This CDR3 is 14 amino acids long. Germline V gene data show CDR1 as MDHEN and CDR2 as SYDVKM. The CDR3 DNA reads TGTGCCAGCACCGAAACAGGGGCCAATCAGCCCCAGCATTTT. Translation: CASTETGANQPQHF.

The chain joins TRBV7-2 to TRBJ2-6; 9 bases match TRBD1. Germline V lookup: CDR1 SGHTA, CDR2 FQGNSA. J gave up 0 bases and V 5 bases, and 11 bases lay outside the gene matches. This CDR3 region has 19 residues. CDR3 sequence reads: CASSDPRDRERSGANVLTF. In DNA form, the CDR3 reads TGTGCCAGCAGCGACCCCCGGGACAGGGAACGCTCTGGGGCCAACGTCCTGACTTTC.

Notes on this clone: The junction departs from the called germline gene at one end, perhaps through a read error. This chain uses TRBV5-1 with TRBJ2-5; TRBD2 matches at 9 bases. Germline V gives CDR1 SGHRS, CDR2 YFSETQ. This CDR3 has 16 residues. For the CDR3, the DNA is TGCGCCAGCAGACTGGTCACTAGCGGGTTACAAGGGACCCAGTACTTC. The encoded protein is CASRLVTSGLQGTQYF.

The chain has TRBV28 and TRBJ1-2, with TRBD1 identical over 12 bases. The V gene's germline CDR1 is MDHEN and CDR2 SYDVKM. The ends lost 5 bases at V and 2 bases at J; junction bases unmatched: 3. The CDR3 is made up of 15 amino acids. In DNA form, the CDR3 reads TGTGCCAGCAGTGGGACAGGGGGCGGGAACTATGGCTACACCTTC. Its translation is CASSGTGGGNYGYTF.

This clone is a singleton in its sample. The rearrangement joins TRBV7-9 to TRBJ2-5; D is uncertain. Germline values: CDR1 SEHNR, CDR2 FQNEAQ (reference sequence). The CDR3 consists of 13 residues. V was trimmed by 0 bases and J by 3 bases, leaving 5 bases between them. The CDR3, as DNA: TGTGCCAGCAGCTTAGCGTCAGAAGAGACCCAGTACTTC. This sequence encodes CASSLASEETQYF. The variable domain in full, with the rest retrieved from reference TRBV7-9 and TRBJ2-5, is DTGVSQNPRHKITKRGQNVTFRCDPISEHNRLYWYRQTLGQGPEFLTYFQNEAQLEKSRLLSDRFSAERPKGSFSTLEIQRTEQGDSAMYLCASSLASEETQYFGPGTRLLVL.

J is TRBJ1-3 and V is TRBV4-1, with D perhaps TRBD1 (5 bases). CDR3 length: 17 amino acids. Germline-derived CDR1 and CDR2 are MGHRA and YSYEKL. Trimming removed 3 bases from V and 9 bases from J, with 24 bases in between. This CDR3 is CASSHLEGHSSFRTIYF. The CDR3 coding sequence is TGCGCCAGCAGCCATTTGGAAGGACACTCGAGCTTTCGCACCATATATTTT.

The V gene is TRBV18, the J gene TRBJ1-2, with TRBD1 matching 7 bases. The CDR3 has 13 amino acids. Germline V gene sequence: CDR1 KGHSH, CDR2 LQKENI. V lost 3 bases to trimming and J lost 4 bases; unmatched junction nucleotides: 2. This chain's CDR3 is CASSPTGSYGYTF. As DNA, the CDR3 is TGTGCCAGCTCACCGACAGGGAGCTATGGCTACACCTTC.

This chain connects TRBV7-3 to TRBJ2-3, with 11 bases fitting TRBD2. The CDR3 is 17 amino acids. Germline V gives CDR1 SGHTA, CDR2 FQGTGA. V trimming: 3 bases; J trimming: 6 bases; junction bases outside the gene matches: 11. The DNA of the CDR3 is TGTGCCAGCAGCTTCCAGGCGGGTAGCGGGGGGGCCGATACGCAGTATTTT. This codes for CASSFQAGSGGADTQYF.

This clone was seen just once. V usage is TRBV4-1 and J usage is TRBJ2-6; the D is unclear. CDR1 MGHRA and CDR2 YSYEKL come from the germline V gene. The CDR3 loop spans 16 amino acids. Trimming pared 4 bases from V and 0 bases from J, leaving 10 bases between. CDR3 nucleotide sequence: TGCGCCAGCAGCCGGAGTTCAGTCTCTGGGGCCAACGTCCTGACTTTC. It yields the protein CASSRSSVSGANVLTF.

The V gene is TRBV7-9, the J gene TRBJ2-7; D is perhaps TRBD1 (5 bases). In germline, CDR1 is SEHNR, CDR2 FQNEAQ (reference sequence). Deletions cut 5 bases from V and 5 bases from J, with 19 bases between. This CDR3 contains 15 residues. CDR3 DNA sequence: TGTGCCAGCAGCCCTCTCGACAGCGCGTTCCACGAGCAGTACTTC. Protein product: CASSPLDSAFHEQYF. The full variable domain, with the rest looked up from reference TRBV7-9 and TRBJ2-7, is DTGVSQNPRHKITKRGQNVTFRCDPISEHNRLYWYRQTLGQGPEFLTYFQNEAQLEKSRLLSDRFSAERPKGSFSTLEIQRTEQGDSAMYLCASSPLDSAFHEQYFGPGTRLTVT.

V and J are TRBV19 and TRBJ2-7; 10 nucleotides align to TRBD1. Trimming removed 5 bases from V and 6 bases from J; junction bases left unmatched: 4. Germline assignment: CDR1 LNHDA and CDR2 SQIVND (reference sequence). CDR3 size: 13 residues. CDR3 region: CASSLGQGTEQYF. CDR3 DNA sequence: TGTGCCAGTAGTTTGGGACAGGGGACCGAGCAGTACTTC.

CDR3 coding DNA: TGTGCCAGCAGTTACGCGGATCAGCCCCAGCATTTT. This encodes CASSYADQPQHF. This rearrangement joins TRBV6-2 or TRBV6-3 to TRBJ1-5; no clear D gene. CDR1 and CDR2 (germline): MNHEY, SVGEGT. The CDR3 is 12 amino acids. V was shortened by 2 bases and J by 5 bases, with 4 bases between the two germline ends.

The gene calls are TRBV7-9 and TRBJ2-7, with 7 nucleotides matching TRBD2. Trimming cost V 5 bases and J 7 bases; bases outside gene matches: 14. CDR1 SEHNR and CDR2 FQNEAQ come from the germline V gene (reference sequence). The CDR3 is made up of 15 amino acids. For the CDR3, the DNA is TGTGCCAGCAGCCGAGAAGCGGGGAGCTCGGGGGAGCAGTACTTC. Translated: CASSREAGSSGEQYF.

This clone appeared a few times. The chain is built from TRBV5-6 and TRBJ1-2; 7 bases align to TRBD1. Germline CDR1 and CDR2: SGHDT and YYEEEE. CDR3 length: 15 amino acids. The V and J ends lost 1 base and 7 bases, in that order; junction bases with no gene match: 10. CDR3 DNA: TGTGCCAGCAGCTTGTGGCAGGGGGACGTCTCTGGCTACACCTTC. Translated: CASSLWQGDVSGYTF.

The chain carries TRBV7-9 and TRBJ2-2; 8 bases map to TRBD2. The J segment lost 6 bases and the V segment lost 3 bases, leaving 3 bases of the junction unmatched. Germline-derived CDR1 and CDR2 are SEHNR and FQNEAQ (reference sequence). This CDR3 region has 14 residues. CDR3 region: CASSFGLAPGELFF. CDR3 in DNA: TGTGCCAGCAGCTTCGGACTAGCCCCCGGGGAGCTGTTTTTT.

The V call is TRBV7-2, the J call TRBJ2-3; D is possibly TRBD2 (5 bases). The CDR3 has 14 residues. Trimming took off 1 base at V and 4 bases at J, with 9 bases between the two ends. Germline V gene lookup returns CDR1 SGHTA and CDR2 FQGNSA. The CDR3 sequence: CASSLVGGSDTQYF. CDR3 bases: TGTGCCAGCAGCTTAGTTGGCGGGTCAGATACGCAGTATTTT. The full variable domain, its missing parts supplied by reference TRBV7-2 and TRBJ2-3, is GAGVSQSPSNKVTEKGKDVELRCDPISGHTALYWYRQSLGQGLEFLIYFQGNSAPDKSGLPSDRFSAERTGGSVSTLTIQRTQQEDSAVYLCASSLVGGSDTQYFGPGTRLTVL.

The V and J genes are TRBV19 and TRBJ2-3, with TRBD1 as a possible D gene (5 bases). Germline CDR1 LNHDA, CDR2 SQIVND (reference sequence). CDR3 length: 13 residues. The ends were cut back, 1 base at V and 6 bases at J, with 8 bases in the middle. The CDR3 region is CASSIGGADTQYF. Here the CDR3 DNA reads TGTGCCAGTAGTATAGGGGGCGCGGATACGCAGTATTTT. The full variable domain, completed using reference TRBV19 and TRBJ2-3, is DGGITQSPKYLFRKEGQNVTLSCEQNLNHDAMYWYRQDPGQGLRLIYYSQIVNDFQKGDIAEGYSVSREKKESFPLTVTSAQKNPTAFYLCASSIGGADTQYFGPGTRLTVL.

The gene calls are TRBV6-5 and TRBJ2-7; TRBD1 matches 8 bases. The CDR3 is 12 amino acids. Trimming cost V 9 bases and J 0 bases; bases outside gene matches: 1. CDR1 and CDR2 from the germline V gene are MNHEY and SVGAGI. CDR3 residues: CASGTGSYEQYF. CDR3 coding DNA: TGTGCCAGTGGGACAGGCTCCTACGAGCAGTACTTC.

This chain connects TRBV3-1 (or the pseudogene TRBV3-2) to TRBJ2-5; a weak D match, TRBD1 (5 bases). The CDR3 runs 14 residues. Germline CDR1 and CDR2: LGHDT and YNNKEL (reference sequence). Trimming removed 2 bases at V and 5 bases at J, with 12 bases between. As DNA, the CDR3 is TGTGCCAGCAGCCAAAAAGGGGCCGGGGAGACCCAGTACTTC. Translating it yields CASSQKGAGETQYF.